Each of the 21 T cell receptor beta chains below was sequenced from the same sample in a study of T-cell reconstitution after alpha-beta-depleted transplantation in children. Construction of the TCRbeta library involved unique molecular identifiers. MiXCR was run by TCRdb on the PCR reads, yielding one entry per CDR3 protein. The sample includes about 540,000 distinct CDR3 sequences, around 27% of them seen just once. Sequencing used PBMCs, obtained before TCRalphabeta/CD19-depleted stem cell transplant. These TCRs come from a boy under two years old with Wiskott-Aldrich syndrome, due to receive a stem cell transplant.

The rearrangement joins TRBV6-4 to TRBJ2-1; a possible D gene is TRBD1 (5 bases). The ends were cut back, 2 bases at V and 0 bases at J, with 14 bases in the middle. The germline CDR1 and CDR2 sequences are MRHNA and SNTAGT. The CDR3 is 17 residues long. The CDR3 nucleotides are TGTGCCAGCAGTGACCATGACAGACTTGGCTCCTACAATGAGCAGTTCTTC. Translating it yields CASSDHDRLGSYNEQFF.

This clonotype was recorded a few times. The rearrangement uses TRBV5-1 and TRBJ2-1, with D unresolved. With 0 bases removed from V and 6 bases from J, the gap between germline ends came to 4 bases. Germline CDR1 and CDR2: SGHRS and YFSETQ. The CDR3 length is 12 residues. The CDR3 here is CASSLDPNEQFF. The CDR3 region has the DNA TGCGCCAGCAGCTTGGATCCCAATGAGCAGTTCTTC.

The chain combines TRBV7-6 with TRBJ2-5; 8 positions agree with TRBD2. The CDR3 length is 16 residues. Germline V CDR1 and CDR2: SGHVS, FNYEAQ. After removal of 5 bases from V and 2 bases from J, the junction contained 10 bases not matched to a gene. The CDR3 sequence is CASSSRPGLVQETQYF. As DNA, the CDR3 is TGTGCCAGCAGCAGCAGACCGGGACTAGTACAAGAGACCCAGTACTTC. Full variable domain (outside the CDR3, taken from reference TRBV7-6 and TRBJ2-5): GAGVSQSPRYKVTKRGQDVALRCDPISGHVSLYWYRQALGQGPEFLTYFNYEAQQDKSGLPNDRFSAERPEGSISTLTIQRTEQRDSAMYRCASSSRPGLVQETQYFGPGTRLLVL.

This clonotype was picked up a small number of times. The CDR3 sequence is CASSESGSWNEQFF. CDR3 nucleotides: TGTGCCAGCAGCGAAAGCGGGAGCTGGAATGAGCAGTTCTTC. The chain joins TRBV6-1 to TRBJ2-1, with 8 bases aligning to TRBD2. There are 14 residues in the CDR3. Per the germline V gene, CDR1 is MNHNS and CDR2 is SASEGT. The trim removed 6 bases at V and 7 bases at J, leaving 8 bases unmatched.

The V gene is TRBV24-1, the J gene TRBJ2-2; perhaps TRBD2 as D (5 bases). Trimming shortened V by 8 bases and J by 7 bases, and 16 bases separated the two germline ends. There are 14 residues in the CDR3. Germline loops: CDR1 KGHDR, CDR2 SFDVKD. The CDR3 protein is CATKNSGSFGELFF. The CDR3 bases are TGTGCCACCAAGAACTCGGGGTCCTTCGGGGAGCTGTTTTTT.

The rearrangement links TRBV5-6 to TRBJ2-7; the match to TRBD2 covers 11 bases. Trimming took 5 bases from V and 3 from J; bases not matched to a gene: 7. The CDR3 loop spans 15 amino acids. The germline gives CDR1 SGHDT, CDR2 YYEEEE. The CDR3 here is CASSPPGLADYEQYF. The CDR3 coding sequence is TGTGCCAGCAGTCCGCCGGGACTAGCGGACTACGAGCAGTACTTC.

The rearrangement links TRBV10-3 to TRBJ2-1; 8 nucleotides align to TRBD2. Germline V lookup: CDR1 ENHRY, CDR2 SYGVKD. This CDR3 has 18 residues. V lost 7 bases, J lost 6 bases, and 20 bases stayed unmatched. The CDR3 loop reads CAITLSTSAKAGANEQFF. CDR3 sequence (DNA): TGTGCCATCACTCTCTCCACTTCTGCTAAAGCGGGAGCCAATGAGCAGTTCTTC.

For this clonotype: A junction end diverges from the germline sequence, so it may reflect a read error. J is TRBJ1-1 and V is TRBV5-1; a possible D gene is TRBD1 (6 bases). The germline CDR1 and CDR2 sequences are SGHRS and YFSETQ. The CDR3 covers 13 residues. This CDR3 reads CASSPTGGTGAFF. The CDR3 region has the DNA TGCGCCAGCAGCCCTACTGGGGGCACTGGAGCTTTCTTT.

This chain connects TRBV19 to TRBJ2-7; a weak D match, TRBD2 (6 bases). The CDR3 has 14 residues. Per the germline V gene, CDR1 is LNHDA and CDR2 is SQIVND (reference sequence). Trimming left V 3 bases short and J 2 bases short, with 11 bases between. CDR3 nucleotide sequence: TGTGCCAGTAGTATCGGGGGATGGGCCTACGAGCAGTACTTC. Translating gives CASSIGGWAYEQYF.

This clonotype was seen more than once but under ten times. The chain joins TRBV5-1 to TRBJ2-1; D is unclear. The CDR3 has 14 residues. V was pared by 0 bases and J by 5 bases, with 9 bases between. Germline lookup yields CDR1 SGHRS and CDR2 YFSETQ. Written as DNA, the CDR3 is TGCGCCAGCAGCTTGGAACTACAAAACAATGAGCAGTTCTTC. Translation gives CASSLELQNNEQFF.

The rearrangement joins TRBV27 to TRBJ2-7; D assignment may be TRBD1 or TRBD2 (5 bases each). Germline V gene sequence: CDR1 MNHEY, CDR2 SMNVEV (reference sequence). This CDR3 has 13 amino acids. V dropped 6 bases and J dropped 2 bases, with 11 bases sitting between them. The CDR3 is CASSRRDAYEQYF. The CDR3 nucleotides read TGTGCCAGCAGCCGCCGGGACGCCTACGAGCAGTACTTC.

There are a few counts of this clonotype. The V gene is TRBV7-2, the J gene TRBJ2-7; D is ambiguous. V lost 5 bases and J 4 bases, leaving 15 bases between the germline ends. Looked up from germline, CDR1 is SGHTA and CDR2 is FQGNSA. The CDR3 extends over 14 amino acids. The CDR3 region has the DNA TGTGCCAGCAGCGCAGGTCCCGGAGTTTACGAGCAGTACTTC. As protein: CASSAGPGVYEQYF. Variable domain in full (rest from reference TRBV7-2 and TRBJ2-7): GAGVSQSPSNKVTEKGKDVELRCDPISGHTALYWYRQSLGQGLEFLIYFQGNSAPDKSGLPSDRFSAERTGGSVSTLTIQRTQQEDSAVYLCASSAGPGVYEQYFGPGTRLTVT.

The chain is built from TRBV5-1 and TRBJ2-2; D call uncertain. The CDR3 has 15 amino acids. Germline V CDR1 and CDR2: SGHRS, YFSETQ. The ends were cut back, 4 bases at V and 1 base at J, with 11 bases in the middle. The CDR3 protein is CASSLRAENTGELFF. DNA for the CDR3: TGCGCCAGCAGCCTACGGGCCGAGAACACCGGGGAGCTGTTTTTT.

This clonotype has only one observation. This chain connects TRBV5-4 to TRBJ2-7, with 9 bases fitting TRBD1. The length of the CDR3 is 16 residues. Looked up from germline, CDR1 is SGHNT and CDR2 is YYREEE (reference sequence). Germline trimming cut 4 bases from V and 3 bases from J; bases unmatched to any gene: 11. The CDR3 loop is CASSRGGTGFVYEQYF. The CDR3 DNA reads as TGTGCCAGCAGCCGGGGCGGGACAGGGTTCGTCTACGAGCAGTACTTC.

This rearrangement joins TRBV5-1 to TRBJ2-1, with unresolved D. V was clipped by 0 bases and J by 2 bases, with 18 bases between them. This CDR3 spans 18 amino acids. The germline gives CDR1 SGHRS, CDR2 YFSETQ. This chain's CDR3 is CASSLDTGDSYPYNEQFF. The CDR3 bases are TGCGCCAGCAGCTTGGATACGGGTGACTCATATCCCTACAATGAGCAGTTCTTC.

V usage is TRBV27 and J usage is TRBJ1-5; the D gene is possibly TRBD1 (5 bases). The CDR3 length is 16 residues. The V gene lost 0 bases and the J gene lost 0 bases, with 9 bases spanning the gap. Germline V gene data show CDR1 as MNHEY and CDR2 as SMNVEV (reference sequence). The CDR3 DNA reads as TGTGCCAGCAGTTTATCCTCAGGGTATAGCAATCAGCCCCAGCATTTT. This encodes CASSLSSGYSNQPQHF.

For this clonotype: The junction and the germline gene differ at one end; a read error may be behind it. The CDR3 coding sequence is TGCGCCAGCAGCTCATACAGGGGCTCTGGGGCCAACGGCCTGACTTTC. Its protein is CASSSYRGSGANGLTF. The genes are TRBV5-1 and TRBJ2-6; 7 bases map to TRBD1. CDR3 length equals 16 residues. CDR1 and CDR2 from the germline V gene are SGHRS and YFSETQ.

As for this clonotype: It is unclear where the CDR3 begins or ends on the DNA, so no DNA is shown, and the CDR3 is as TCRdb lists it. The chain uses TRBV12-3 or TRBV12-4 and TRBJ1-5; TRBD1, the table's D call, was not compared with the DNA. The CDR3 sequence runs 16 residues, both termini included. The CDR3 sequence is CASSFFGAGSNQPQHF.

The chain recombines TRBV5-1 with TRBJ2-5, with D perhaps assigned TRBD1 or TRBD2 (5 bases each). Trimming stripped 1 base from V and 5 bases from J, with 21 bases between. The germline CDR1 and CDR2 sequences are SGHRS and YFSETQ. CDR3 length: 17 amino acids. The CDR3 nucleotides are TGCGCCAGCAGCTTGTTTTCCGCTGGGTCCGGGACGGAGACCCAGTACTTC. Translated: CASSLFSAGSGTETQYF. The full variable domain, in which reference TRBV5-1 and TRBJ2-5 provide the parts outside the CDR3, is KAGVTQTPRYLIKTRGQQVTLSCSPISGHRSVSWYQQTPGQGLQFLFEYFSETQRNKGNFPGRFSGRQFSNSRSEMNVSTLELGDSALYLCASSLFSAGSGTETQYFGPGTRLLVL.

This clonotype has more than one count but fewer than ten. The chain is built from TRBV7-6 and TRBJ1-4; the match to TRBD1 covers 9 bases. The CDR3 sequence is 16 residues long. V dropped 5 bases and J dropped 4; count of bases not matched to a gene: 8. Germline V gene data show CDR1 as SGHVS and CDR2 as FNYEAQ. This chain's CDR3 is CASSTYGTGLNEKLFF. CDR3 DNA sequence: TGTGCCAGCAGCACCTACGGGACAGGGCTTAATGAAAAACTGTTTTTT.

The chain combines TRBV11-2 with TRBJ1-5, with a possible D match to TRBD1 (5 bases). The CDR3 contains 18 residues. V was shortened by 1 base and J by 0 bases, with 16 bases between the two germline ends. Germline V gene data show CDR1 as SGHAT and CDR2 as FQNNGV. This chain's CDR3 is CASSLGGREGGSNQPQHF. DNA for the CDR3: TGTGCCAGCAGCTTAGGGGGCAGGGAGGGCGGTAGCAATCAGCCCCAGCATTTT.